This entry concerns a single TCR beta chain. No antigen is known for it. TCRdb's table, derived via immunoSEQ multiplex PCR, lists solely in-frame clones and lacks some. Of roughly 2.5 million clones in the sample, over 85% were seen once. This CDR3 comprises 18 residues. From germline, CDR1 is SGHAT and CDR2 FQNNGV. The J segment lost 8 bases and the V segment lost 4 bases, leaving 16 bases of the junction unmatched. The data stem from a study of shared clonotypes between healthy human individuals. About the research overall: CD4 naive and memory got three plates each, CD8 naive two, CD8 memory one. Overall study results and limits: How much donors shared clonotypes was expected to be affected by sequencing depth. Generation probabilities of non-shared clonotypes were lower (relative to those shared by all four donors).

The gene calls are TRBV11-2 and TRBJ1-6, with TRBD1 matching over 8 bases. The sequence was collected from a man aged 18-30 years in good health. Sequenced input: naive CD4+ T cells sorted from blood. The subset is: CD45RA+ positively selected. CDR3: CASSSISTGASTDSPLHF. The DNA of the CDR3 is TGTGCCAGCAGCTCCATATCGACAGGGGCTTCAACCGATTCACCCCTCCACTTT.